This entry describes one TCR beta chain. No antigen is known for it. Method: immunoSEQ multiplex PCR; TCRdb's copy keeps in-frame clones and lacks some. The profile shows 150,000 to 200,000 clones, roughly 92% of them singletons. The data were taken from a study of T cell responses to AZD1222 COVID-19 vaccine. General observations from the study: All repertoire sampling was performed exclusively after the peak T cell response. Baseline seropositivity characterized only six AZD1222 recipients. Spike-specific TCR repertoires showed rising breadth and depth after two AZD1222 doses. Reportedly, close to half of spike-specific TCRs are directed against unmutated variant regions.

Germline assignment: CDR1 LNHDA and CDR2 SQIVND (reference sequence). This CDR3 spans 15 amino acids. Trimming took 5 bases from V and 10 from J, leaving 18 bases between them. J is TRBJ1-6 and V is TRBV19, with D possibly matching TRBD1 (6 bases). Sample: peripheral blood, taken on day 0 of AZD1222 vaccination. This receptor was identified in an adult in good health. The CDR3 here is CASSPAGHIYSPLHF. The DNA of the CDR3 is TGTGCCAGTAGTCCGGCGGGACATATCTACTCACCCCTCCACTTT.